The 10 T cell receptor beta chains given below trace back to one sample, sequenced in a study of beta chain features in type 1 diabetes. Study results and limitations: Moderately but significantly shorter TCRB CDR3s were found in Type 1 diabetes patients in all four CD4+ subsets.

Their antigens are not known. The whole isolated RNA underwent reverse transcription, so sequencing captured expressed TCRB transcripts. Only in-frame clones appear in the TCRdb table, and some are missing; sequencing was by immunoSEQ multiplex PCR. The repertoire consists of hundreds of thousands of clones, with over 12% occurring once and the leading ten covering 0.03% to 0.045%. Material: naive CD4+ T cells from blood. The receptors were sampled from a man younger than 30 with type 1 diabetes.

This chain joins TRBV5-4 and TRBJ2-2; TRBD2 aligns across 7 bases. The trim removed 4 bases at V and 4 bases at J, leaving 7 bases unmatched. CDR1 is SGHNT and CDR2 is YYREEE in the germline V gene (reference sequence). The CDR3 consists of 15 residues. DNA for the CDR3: TGTGCCAGCAGCCGCCCCGGCGGGAGCACCGGGGAGCTGTTTTTT. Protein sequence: CASSRPGGSTGELFF.

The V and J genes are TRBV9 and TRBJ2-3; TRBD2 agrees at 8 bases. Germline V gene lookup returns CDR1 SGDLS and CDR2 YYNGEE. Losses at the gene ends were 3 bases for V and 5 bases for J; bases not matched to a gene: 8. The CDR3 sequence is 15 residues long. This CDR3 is CASSAEGLAGDTQYF. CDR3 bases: TGTGCCAGCAGCGCCGAGGGGCTAGCGGGAGATACGCAGTATTTT.

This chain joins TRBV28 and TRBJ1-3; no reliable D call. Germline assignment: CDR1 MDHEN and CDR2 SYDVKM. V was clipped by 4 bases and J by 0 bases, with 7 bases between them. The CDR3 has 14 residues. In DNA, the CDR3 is TGTGCCAGCAGTTACATGAGCTCTGGAAACACCATATATTTT. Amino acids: CASSYMSSGNTIYF.

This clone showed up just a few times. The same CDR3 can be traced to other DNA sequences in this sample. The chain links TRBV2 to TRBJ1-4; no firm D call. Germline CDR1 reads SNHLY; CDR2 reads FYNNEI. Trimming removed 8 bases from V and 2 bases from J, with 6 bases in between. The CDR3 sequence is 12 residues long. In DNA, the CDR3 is TGTGCCAGCCGCGGGACTAATGAAAAACTGTTTTTT. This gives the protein CASRGTNEKLFF.

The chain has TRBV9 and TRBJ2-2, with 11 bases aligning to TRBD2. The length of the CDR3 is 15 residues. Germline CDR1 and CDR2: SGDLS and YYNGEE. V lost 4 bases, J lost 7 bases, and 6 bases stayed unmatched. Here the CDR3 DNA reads TGTGCCAGCAGCCTTAGCGGGAGGGTTGACGGGGAGCTGTTTTTT. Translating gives CASSLSGRVDGELFF.

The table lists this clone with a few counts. In DNA form, the CDR3 reads TGTGCCAGCAGCCTACTCGGGGGACTAGCCAAAAACATTCAGTACTTC. Its translation is CASSLLGGLAKNIQYF. V gene TRBV5-6 combines with J gene TRBJ2-4, with D possibly being TRBD2 (6 bases). V was pared by 4 bases and J by 0 bases, with 14 bases between. Germline assignment: CDR1 SGHDT and CDR2 YYEEEE. The CDR3 sequence is 16 residues long. The whole variable domain, remainder taken from reference TRBV5-6 and TRBJ2-4, is DAGVTQSPTHLIKTRGQQVTLRCSPKSGHDTVSWYQQALGQGPQFIFQYYEEEERQRGNFPDRFSGHQFPNYSSELNVNALLLGDSALYLCASSLLGGLAKNIQYFGAGTRLSVL.

The CDR3 sequence is CASSIGPGGRNTEAFF. The DNA of the CDR3 is TGTGCCAGTAGTATAGGCCCAGGGGGACGGAACACTGAAGCTTTCTTT. This chain joins TRBV19 and TRBJ1-1; 7 positions match TRBD1. There are 16 residues in the CDR3. Germline assignment: CDR1 LNHDA and CDR2 SQIVND (reference sequence). V lost 1 base and J lost 1; bases outside the gene matches: 6.

CDR3 in amino acids: CASTSRGYQETQYF. In DNA, the CDR3 is TGCGCCAGCACCTCCCGCGGTTACCAAGAGACCCAGTACTTC. The chain joins TRBV5-1 to TRBJ2-5; unclear D gene. Trimming pared 6 bases from V and 0 bases from J, leaving 12 bases between. The CDR3 length is 14 residues. In germline, CDR1 is SGHRS, CDR2 YFSETQ.

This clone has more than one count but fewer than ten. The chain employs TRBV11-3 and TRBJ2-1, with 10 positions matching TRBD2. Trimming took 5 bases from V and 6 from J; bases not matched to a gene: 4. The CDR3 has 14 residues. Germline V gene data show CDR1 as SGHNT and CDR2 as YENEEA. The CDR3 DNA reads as TGTGCCAGCAGCCCGCGGACTAGCGGCAATGAGCAGTTCTTC. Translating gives CASSPRTSGNEQFF. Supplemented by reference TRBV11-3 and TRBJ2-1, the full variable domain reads EAGVVQSPRYKIIEKKQPVAFWCNPISGHNTLYWYLQNLGQGPELLIRYENEEAVDDSQLPKDRFSAERLKGVDSTLKIQPAELGDSAVYLCASSPRTSGNEQFFGPGTRLTVL.

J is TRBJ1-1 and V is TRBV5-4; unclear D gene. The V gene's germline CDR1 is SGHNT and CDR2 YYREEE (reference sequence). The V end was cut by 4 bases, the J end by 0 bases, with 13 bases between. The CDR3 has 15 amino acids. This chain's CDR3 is CASSADGSLNTEAFF. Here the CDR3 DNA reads TGTGCCAGCAGCGCGGATGGCAGTCTGAACACTGAAGCTTTCTTT.